This T cell receptor beta chain was recovered during a study of T cell changes during pregnancy in multiple sclerosis. In this sample, this clone turned up a few times. Per the germline V gene, CDR1 is SGHVS and CDR2 is FQNEAQ. Between the trimmed V and J ends, which lost 1 base and 3 bases, there was a span of 4 bases. CDR3 size: 14 residues. Only in-frame clones appear in the TCRdb table, and some are missing; sequencing was by immunoSEQ multiplex PCR. The table has more than 60,000 clones, roughly 90% seen once. This receptor was obtained from a female donor in good health, enrolled as a control in a pregnancy study. The genes are TRBV7-8 and TRBJ1-6; no definite D call. Material: CD4+ T cells from peripheral blood mononuclear cells, obtained in the third trimester of pregnancy. The CDR3 is CASSLDGYNSPLHF. The CDR3 DNA reads TGTGCCAGCAGCTTAGACGGCTATAATTCACCCCTCCACTTT.